These 24 T cell receptor beta chains were all obtained from the same sample, sequenced in a study of Graves' ophthalmopathy and Graves' hyperthyroidism. From RNA, the CDR3 regions of TCR beta chains were amplified and sequenced. Investigators did first-round RT-PCR with HTBI primers, then second-round multiplex PCR. TCRdb recomputed calls from the multiplex PCR reads with MiXCR, one row per CDR3 protein. This repertoire shows over a million distinct CDR3 sequences, about two fifths found once; its top ten account for 8.5% to 14%. The sequenced sample consisted of peripheral blood or thyroid tissue (not recorded which). The receptors originated from an adult man with Graves' hyperthyroidism.

This clonotype was seen ten or more times. This chain joins TRBV4-3 and TRBJ2-7, with D possibly TRBD2 on 5 matching bases. From germline, CDR1 is LGHNA and CDR2 YSLEER. The V end lost 0 bases, the J end lost 7 bases, and 10 bases lay between the germline ends. The CDR3 length is 13 residues. The CDR3 protein is CASSQEGWEEQYF. The DNA of the CDR3 is TGCGCCAGCAGCCAAGAAGGGTGGGAGGAGCAGTACTTC.

This clonotype was found many times. This chain joins TRBV6-5 and TRBJ1-4; D gene uncertain. This CDR3 spans 14 amino acids. Looked up from germline, CDR1 is MNHEY and CDR2 is SVGAGI. Trimming removed 7 bases at V and 2 bases at J, with 11 bases between. The CDR3 is CASNPTLTNEKLFF. The CDR3 coding sequence is TGTGCCAGCAACCCGACACTTACTAATGAAAAACTGTTTTTT.

CDR3 DNA sequence: TGTGCCAGCAGCTTGGCCAGCTGGGTTCAGCCCCAGCATTTT. Translating it yields CASSLASWVQPQHF. This chain connects TRBV7-9 to TRBJ1-5; D gene uncertain. Germline-derived CDR1 and CDR2 are SEHNR and FQNEAQ (reference sequence). Trimming cost V 3 bases and J 6 bases, with 12 bases left between them. This CDR3 has 14 amino acids.

This clonotype has at least ten counts. The gene calls are TRBV9 and TRBJ1-6, with no clear D. Germline-derived CDR1 and CDR2 are SGDLS and YYNGEE. The length of the CDR3 is 14 residues. Between the trimmed V and J ends, which lost 3 bases and 9 bases, there was a span of 13 bases. In nucleotides, the CDR3 is TGTGCCAGCAGCGGGTCTTCGAGCTTTTCACCCCTCCACTTT. Protein sequence: CASSGSSSFSPLHF.

The gene calls are TRBV10-3 and TRBJ1-5; 9 positions agree with TRBD1. From germline, CDR1 is ENHRY and CDR2 SYGVKD. The CDR3 has 14 residues. The ends lost 10 bases at V and 4 bases at J; junction bases unmatched: 8. CDR3 amino acids: CATGGGQGNQPQHF. The CDR3 region has the DNA TGTGCCACCGGCGGTGGACAGGGGAATCAGCCCCAGCATTTT.

The V gene is TRBV9, the J gene TRBJ2-7; D may be TRBD2 (6 bases). The CDR3 is made up of 15 amino acids. Trimming cost V 0 bases and J 4 bases, with 14 bases left between them. Germline V gene data show CDR1 as SGDLS and CDR2 as YYNGEE. The CDR3 spells CASSVGSGAGYEQYF. CDR3 DNA: TGTGCCAGCAGCGTAGGATCGGGAGCTGGGTACGAGCAGTACTTC. Full variable domain (outside the CDR3, taken from reference TRBV9 and TRBJ2-7): DSGVTQTPKHLITATGQRVTLRCSPRSGDLSVYWYQQSLDQGLQFLIQYYNGEERAKGNILERFSAQQFPDLHSELNLSSLELGDSALYFCASSVGSGAGYEQYFGPGTRLTVT.

This chain joins TRBV29-1 and TRBJ1-1, with a possible D match to TRBD1 (6 bases). The CDR3 consists of 14 residues. The V end was cut by 6 bases, the J end by 13 bases, with 27 bases between. The germline CDR1 and CDR2 sequences are SQVTM and ANQGSEA. The CDR3: CSVEKGEILSGSFF. The DNA for the CDR3 is TGCAGCGTCGAGAAGGGGGAGATTCTCTCCGGTAGTTTCTTT.

Comment on this clonotype: One base away lies a much larger clone, so this may be a sequencing read error. This chain connects TRBV7-8 to TRBJ2-3; D call uncertain. The germline gives CDR1 SGHVS, CDR2 FQNEAQ. The CDR3 is 12 amino acids. Trimming took off 5 bases at V and 2 bases at J, with 5 bases between the two ends. Here the CDR3 reads CASSMTTDTQYF. The CDR3 coding sequence is TGTGCCAGCAGCATGACCACAGATACGCAGTATTTT.

V and J are TRBV29-1 and TRBJ1-2; the match to TRBD1 covers 9 bases. The CDR3 is 14 residues long. The ends lost 6 bases at V and 4 bases at J; junction bases unmatched: 9. CDR1 and CDR2 from the germline V gene are SQVTM and ANQGSEA. This chain's CDR3 is CSVPRTGVSYGYTF. CDR3 sequence (DNA): TGCAGCGTACCCAGGACAGGGGTATCCTATGGCTACACCTTC.

V and J are TRBV5-6 and TRBJ1-2, with a tentative D call TRBD1 (5 bases). Germline V gene data show CDR1 as SGHDT and CDR2 as YYEEEE. This CDR3 spans 16 amino acids. V was trimmed by 0 bases and J by 4 bases, leaving 16 bases between them. In DNA, the CDR3 is TGTGCCAGCAGCTTGGGGCACAGGAGGATCGGCTATGGCTACACCTTC. Its protein product is CASSLGHRRIGYGYTF. The full variable domain, with the rest looked up from reference TRBV5-6 and TRBJ1-2, is DAGVTQSPTHLIKTRGQQVTLRCSPKSGHDTVSWYQQALGQGPQFIFQYYEEEERQRGNFPDRFSGHQFPNYSSELNVNALLLGDSALYLCASSLGHRRIGYGYTFGSGTRLTVV.

Concerning this clonotype: A read error may be the cause here, since a much bigger clone is one base away. This chain connects TRBV7-2 to TRBJ1-2, with D perhaps TRBD1 (5 bases). CDR1 SGHTA and CDR2 FQGNSA come from the germline V gene. The CDR3 contains 13 residues. CDR3 sequence reads: CACSPTGERGYTF. The CDR3 DNA follows: TGTGCCTGCAGCCCTACAGGAGAACGTGGCTACACCTTC. Looking up the rest from reference TRBV7-2 and TRBJ1-2 gives the full variable domain: GAGVSQSPSNKVTEKGKDVELRCDPISGHTALYWYRQSLGQGLEFLIYFQGNSAPDKSGLPSDRFSAERTGGSVSTLTIQRTQQEDSAVYLCACSPTGERGYTFGSGTRLTVV.

This clonotype has only one observation. Relative to the germline gene, one junction end is altered; a read error may explain this. The gene calls are TRBV7-9 and TRBJ1-1; D uncertain. Per the germline V gene, CDR1 is SEHNR and CDR2 is FQNEAQ (reference sequence). This CDR3 spans 14 amino acids. The CDR3 DNA is TGTGCCAGCAGCTCCCTCCGAGGACGGTCTGAAACTTTCTTT. Its translation is CASSSLRGRSETFF.

In nucleotides, the CDR3 is TGCAGTGCTAGGAGCGGCGGCGGCTACGAGCAGTACTTC. Protein: CSARSGGGYEQYF. This chain joins TRBV20-1 and TRBJ2-7; D is possibly TRBD2 (5 bases). Per the germline V gene, CDR1 is DFQATT and CDR2 is SNEGSKA (reference sequence). The CDR3 covers 13 residues. With 3 bases removed from V and 3 bases from J, the gap between germline ends came to 12 bases.

This clonotype was seen repeatedly, ten times or more. CDR3 coding DNA: TGTGCCACCAGCAACAGGGCTGAGACCCAGTACTTC. Translated: CATSNRAETQYF. V is TRBV15 and J is TRBJ2-5; maybe TRBD1 (6 bases). Germline V gene sequence: CDR1 LNHNV, CDR2 YYDKDF (reference sequence). The CDR3 contains 12 residues. Trimming removed 4 bases from V and 5 bases from J, with 8 bases in between.

This clonotype was observed many times. This chain joins TRBV29-1 and TRBJ2-7; 9 nucleotides agree with TRBD2. Trimming cost V 2 bases and J 2 bases; bases outside gene matches: 4. The CDR3 has 14 amino acids. The germline gives CDR1 SQVTM, CDR2 ANQGSEA. CDR3 sequence: CSVELREGPYEQYF. CDR3 DNA: TGCAGCGTTGAATTGCGGGAGGGTCCCTACGAGCAGTACTTC.

J is TRBJ2-3 and V is TRBV19, with 9 positions matching TRBD2. CDR1 and CDR2 (germline): LNHDA, SQIVND (reference sequence). The CDR3 consists of 17 residues. Trimming cost V 5 bases and J 4 bases; bases outside gene matches: 13. CDR3 nucleotides: TGTGCCAGTAGTGGCGGGGGGGGTTTTAACCTCCCAGATACGCAGTATTTT. This translates into CASSGGGGFNLPDTQYF. The full variable domain, in which reference TRBV19 and TRBJ2-3 provide the parts outside the CDR3, is DGGITQSPKYLFRKEGQNVTLSCEQNLNHDAMYWYRQDPGQGLRLIYYSQIVNDFQKGDIAEGYSVSREKKESFPLTVTSAQKNPTAFYLCASSGGGGFNLPDTQYFGPGTRLTVL.

The sample holds many counts of this clonotype. The chain employs TRBV9 and TRBJ1-2; possible D gene TRBD1, 5 bases. CDR3 length equals 14 residues. V shed 5 bases and J shed 0 bases, with 11 bases lying between them. Germline V gene data show CDR1 as SGDLS and CDR2 as YYNGEE. The CDR3 loop is CASRDTAANYGYTF. The CDR3 DNA follows: TGTGCCAGCAGGGACACTGCGGCTAACTATGGCTACACCTTC.

This clonotype was counted ten times or more. The chain carries TRBV19 and TRBJ1-2, with D possibly being TRBD1 (6 bases). CDR3 size: 17 residues. The V gene's germline CDR1 is LNHDA and CDR2 SQIVND (reference sequence). Trimming cost V 5 bases and J 2 bases, with 21 bases left between them. Here the CDR3 reads CASSSPDRRISNYGYTF. CDR3 bases: TGTGCCAGTAGTTCTCCCGACAGGCGAATCTCGAACTATGGCTACACCTTC.

This clonotype turned up a few times. A much larger clonotype is one base distant, so this may be a read error. The CDR3 loop reads CASTPTFGDGNQPQHF. In DNA form, the CDR3 reads TGTGCCAGTACTCCCACCTTCGGGGACGGCAATCAGCCCCAGCATTTT. The V gene is TRBV19, the J gene TRBJ1-5, with a weak D call TRBD1 (5 bases). V dropped 7 bases and J dropped 2 bases, with 18 bases sitting between them. The CDR3 has 16 residues. Looked up from germline, CDR1 is LNHDA and CDR2 is SQIVND (reference sequence).

V and J are TRBV5-5 and TRBJ2-1, with TRBD2 as a possible D gene (6 bases). The CDR3 has 14 residues. V was shortened by 4 bases and J by 0 bases, with 8 bases between the two germline ends. Germline V CDR1 and CDR2: SGHKS, YYEKEE (reference sequence). The CDR3 protein is CASSKDYSYNEQFF. The CDR3 DNA reads as TGTGCCAGCAGCAAGGACTACTCCTACAATGAGCAGTTCTTC.

This rearrangement joins TRBV7-8 to TRBJ1-5; 8 bases align to TRBD1. The J segment lost 3 bases and the V segment lost 1 base, leaving 8 bases of the junction unmatched. In germline, CDR1 is SGHVS, CDR2 FQNEAQ. CDR3 size: 17 residues. CDR3 loop: CASSLDLGTGNNQPQHF. The CDR3 DNA sequence: TGTGCCAGCAGCTTAGATCTTGGGACAGGAAACAATCAGCCCCAGCATTTT.

This clonotype was seen more than once but under ten times. The J gene is TRBJ2-7, the V gene TRBV19; D is perhaps TRBD1 (7 bases). Germline CDR1 LNHDA, CDR2 SQIVND (reference sequence). The length of the CDR3 is 16 residues. V lost 6 bases to trimming and J lost 2 bases, with 20 bases between them. DNA of the CDR3: TGTGCCAGTAGCATCCGCGGGACAGACTTAACCTACGAGCAGTACTTC. Translation gives CASSIRGTDLTYEQYF.

The chain employs TRBV10-3 and TRBJ2-7, with TRBD2 matching 10 bases. The CDR3 totals 15 residues. CDR1 is ENHRY and CDR2 is SYGVKD in the germline V gene. V was clipped by 10 bases and J by 3 bases; unmatched bases: 12. This CDR3 reads CASKFGLADYYEQYF. The DNA for the CDR3 is TGTGCCAGCAAATTCGGACTAGCGGATTACTACGAGCAGTACTTC.

CDR3: CASSLGTGDKFYEQYF. CDR3 in DNA: TGTGCCAGCAGCCTGGGGACAGGGGATAAGTTCTACGAGCAGTACTTC. The gene calls are TRBV13 and TRBJ2-7, with 10 bases aligning to TRBD1. Germline CDR1 is PRHDT and CDR2 is FYEKMQ (reference sequence). V trimming: 5 bases; J trimming: 3 bases; junction bases outside the gene matches: 10. The CDR3 sequence is 16 residues long.